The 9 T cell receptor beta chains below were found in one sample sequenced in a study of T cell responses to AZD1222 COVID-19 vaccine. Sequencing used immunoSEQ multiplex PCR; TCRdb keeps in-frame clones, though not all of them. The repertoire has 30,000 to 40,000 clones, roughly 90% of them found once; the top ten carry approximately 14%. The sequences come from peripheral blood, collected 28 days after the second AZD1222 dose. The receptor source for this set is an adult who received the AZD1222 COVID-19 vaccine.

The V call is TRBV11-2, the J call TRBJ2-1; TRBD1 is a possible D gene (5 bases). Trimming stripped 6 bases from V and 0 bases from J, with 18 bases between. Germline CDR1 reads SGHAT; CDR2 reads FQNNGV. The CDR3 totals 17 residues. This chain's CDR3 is CASRRQGALSSYNEQFF. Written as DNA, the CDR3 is TGTGCCAGCAGACGACAAGGGGCACTAAGCTCCTACAATGAGCAGTTCTTC.

The CDR3 reads CASSRETLGAFF. The CDR3 DNA is TGTGCCAGCAGTCGGGAGACACTGGGGGCTTTCTTT. This chain joins TRBV12-3 or TRBV12-4 and TRBJ1-1, with D hard to call. This CDR3 has 12 amino acids. Trimming removed 5 bases from V and 11 bases from J, with 15 bases in between.

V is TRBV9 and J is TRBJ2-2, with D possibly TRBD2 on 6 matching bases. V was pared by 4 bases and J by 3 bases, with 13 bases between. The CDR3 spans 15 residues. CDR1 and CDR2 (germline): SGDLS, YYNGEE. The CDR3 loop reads CASSPGLPDTGELFF. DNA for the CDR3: TGTGCCAGCAGCCCGGGACTGCCGGACACCGGGGAGCTGTTTTTT.

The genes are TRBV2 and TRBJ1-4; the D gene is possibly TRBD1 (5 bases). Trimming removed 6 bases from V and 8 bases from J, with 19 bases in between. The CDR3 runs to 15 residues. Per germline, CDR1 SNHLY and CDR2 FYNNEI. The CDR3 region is CASSVLGGTFEKLFF. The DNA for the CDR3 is TGTGCCAGCAGCGTTTTGGGGGGAACTTTCGAAAAACTGTTTTTT.

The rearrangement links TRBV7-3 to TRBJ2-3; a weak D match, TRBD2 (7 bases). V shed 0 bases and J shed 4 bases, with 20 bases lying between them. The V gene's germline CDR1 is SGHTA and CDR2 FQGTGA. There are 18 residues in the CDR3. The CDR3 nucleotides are TGTGCCAGCAGCTTAACTTTTATGGGCGGGGGCAGGGCAGATACGCAGTATTTT. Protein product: CASSLTFMGGGRADTQYF.

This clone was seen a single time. The CDR3 reads CASSPGELAGAFQETQYF. As DNA, the CDR3 is TGTGCCAGTAGTCCAGGGGAACTAGCGGGGGCGTTCCAAGAGACCCAGTACTTC. The chain carries TRBV19 and TRBJ2-5; 11 nucleotides agree with TRBD2. This CDR3 region has 18 residues. Germline CDR1 is LNHDA and CDR2 is SQIVND (reference sequence). Trimming removed 5 bases from V and 1 base from J; junction bases left unmatched: 12.

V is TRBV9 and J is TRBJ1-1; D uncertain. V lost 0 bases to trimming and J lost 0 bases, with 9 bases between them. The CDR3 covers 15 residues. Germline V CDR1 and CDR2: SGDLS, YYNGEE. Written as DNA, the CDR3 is TGTGCCAGCAGCGTAGGTTCGCTCCTGAACACTGAAGCTTTCTTT. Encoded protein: CASSVGSLLNTEAFF.

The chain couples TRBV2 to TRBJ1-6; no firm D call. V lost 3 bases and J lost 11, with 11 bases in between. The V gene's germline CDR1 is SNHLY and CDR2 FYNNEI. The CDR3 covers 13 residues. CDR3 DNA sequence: TGTGCCAGCAGTGATGAGTACCGGACACCCCTCCACTTT. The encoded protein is CASSDEYRTPLHF.

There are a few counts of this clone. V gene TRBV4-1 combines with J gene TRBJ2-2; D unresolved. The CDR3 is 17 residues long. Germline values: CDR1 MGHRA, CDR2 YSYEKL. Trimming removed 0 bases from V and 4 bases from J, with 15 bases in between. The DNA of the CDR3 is TGCGCCAGCAGCCAAGATACGGCCGTACGAGGCACCGGGGAGCTGTTTTTT. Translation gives CASSQDTAVRGTGELFF.